This TCR beta chain was observed in a study of blood T cell repertoires in COVID-19. In Seattle, patients joined the study during active infection and were tracked longitudinally. TCRdb's copy holds only in-frame clones and misses some; the assay was immunoSEQ multiplex PCR. This table holds roughly 230,000 clones, nearly 95% found once. The TCR comes from a man between 25 and 39 years old with COVID-19, enrolled during active disease. Material: peripheral blood.

This chain's CDR3 is CASSLEVGGGGYTF. In nucleotides, the CDR3 is TGTGCCAGCAGCTTGGAGGTCGGGGGTGGCGGCTACACCTTC. This sequence joins TRBV5-6 and TRBJ1-2; D might be TRBD1 (5 bases). The V end lost 0 bases, the J end lost 8 bases, and 14 bases lay between the germline ends. This CDR3 is 14 amino acids long. Germline V CDR1 and CDR2: SGHDT, YYEEEE.